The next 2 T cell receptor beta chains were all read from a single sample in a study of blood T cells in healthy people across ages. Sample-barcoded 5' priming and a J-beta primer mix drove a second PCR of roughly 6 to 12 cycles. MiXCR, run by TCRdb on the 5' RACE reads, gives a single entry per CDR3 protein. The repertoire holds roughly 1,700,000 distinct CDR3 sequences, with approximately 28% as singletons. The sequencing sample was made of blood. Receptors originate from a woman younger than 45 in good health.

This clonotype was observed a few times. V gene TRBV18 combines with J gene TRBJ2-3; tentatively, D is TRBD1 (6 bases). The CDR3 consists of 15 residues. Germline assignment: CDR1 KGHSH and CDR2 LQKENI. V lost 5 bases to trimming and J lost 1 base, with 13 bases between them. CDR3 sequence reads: CASSWDKAGTDTQYF. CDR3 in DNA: TGTGCCAGCTCATGGGACAAAGCCGGCACAGATACGCAGTATTTT. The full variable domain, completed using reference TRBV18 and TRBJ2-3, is NAGVMQNPRHLVRRRGQEARLRCSPMKGHSHVYWYRQLPEEGLKFMVYLQKENIIDESGMPKERFSAEFPKEGPSILRIQQVVRGDSAAYFCASSWDKAGTDTQYFGPGTRLTVL.

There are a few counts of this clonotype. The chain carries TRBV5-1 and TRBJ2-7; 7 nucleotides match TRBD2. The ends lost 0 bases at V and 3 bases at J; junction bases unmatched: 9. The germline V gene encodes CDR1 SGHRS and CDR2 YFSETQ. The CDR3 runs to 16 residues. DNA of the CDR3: TGCGCCAGCAGCTTGGGGGCTAGGGACTACAACTACGAGCAGTACTTC. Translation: CASSLGARDYNYEQYF.